Below are 20 T cell receptor beta chains sequenced from a single sample in a study of T-cell memory formation after mild COVID-19. TCRdb re-called the 5' RACE reads through MiXCR, storing one row per CDR3 protein. Counted here are 45,000 to 50,000 distinct CDR3 sequences, around 7% occurring once; the ten biggest clones make up roughly 1.5%. The sequencing input was PBMCs or a T cell subset sorted from them (not recorded which). These receptors were collected from a man aged 18 to 30 who had mild COVID-19 (a few samples of this study predate the infection). Cell type and time point are not known.

This clonotype has at least ten counts. The chain carries TRBV7-2 and TRBJ2-3; 11 bases line up with TRBD2. J gave up 2 bases and V 2 bases, and 3 bases lay outside the gene matches. Germline values: CDR1 SGHTA, CDR2 FQGNSA. The CDR3 covers 16 residues. The CDR3 loop reads CASSLLAGGPTDTQYF. CDR3 nucleotide sequence: TGTGCCAGCAGCTTACTAGCGGGGGGACCCACAGATACGCAGTATTTT.

This clonotype was counted at least ten times. The rearrangement joins TRBV7-2 to TRBJ2-3, with 8 bases matching TRBD2. The CDR3 sequence is 15 residues long. The J segment lost 3 bases and the V segment lost 3 bases, leaving 5 bases of the junction unmatched. Germline V gene data show CDR1 as SGHTA and CDR2 as FQGNSA. The DNA for the CDR3 is TGTGCCAGCAGCTTTTCGGGGGGGCCAACAGATACGCAGTATTTT. Translating gives CASSFSGGPTDTQYF.

This clonotype was observed at least ten times. The V and J genes are TRBV29-1 and TRBJ2-3; D is possibly TRBD1 (5 bases). The V gene's germline CDR1 is SQVTM and CDR2 ANQGSEA. The CDR3 contains 14 residues. The V gene lost 4 bases and the J gene lost 2 bases, with 13 bases spanning the gap. The CDR3 loop is CSVGGRAVTDTQYF. As DNA, the CDR3 is TGCAGCGTTGGCGGCAGGGCGGTCACAGATACGCAGTATTTT.

The chain couples TRBV7-7 to TRBJ2-1; TRBD2 matches 12 bases. Germline loops: CDR1 SSHAT, CDR2 FNYEAQ (reference sequence). This CDR3 contains 16 residues. The V and J ends lost 3 bases and 2 bases, in that order; junction bases with no gene match: 2. The CDR3 nucleotides are TGTGCCAGCAGCTTGCTAGCGGGGGGGCCCTACAATGAGCAGTTCTTC. Translating gives CASSLLAGGPYNEQFF.

Ten or more counts support this clonotype. The chain is built from TRBV5-1 and TRBJ2-1; 8 bases line up with TRBD1. With 0 bases clipped from V and 8 bases from J, the junction kept 7 bases outside the gene matches. From germline, CDR1 is SGHRS and CDR2 YFSETQ. CDR3 length: 15 residues. CDR3 sequence (DNA): TGCGCCAGCAGCTTGGGACAGGGGCCAGGGGATGAGCAGTTCTTC. Translation: CASSLGQGPGDEQFF.

This clonotype was seen repeatedly, ten times or more. The chain is built from TRBV5-1 and TRBJ2-7; TRBD2 agrees at 10 bases. The CDR3 extends over 16 amino acids. CDR1 and CDR2 from the germline V gene are SGHRS and YFSETQ. Trimming removed 3 bases from V and 1 base from J; junction bases left unmatched: 7. CDR3 nucleotide sequence: TGCGCCAGCAGCTCGGGTAGCGGGGGGCCTTCCTACGAGCAGTACTTC. This encodes CASSSGSGGPSYEQYF. Using reference TRBV5-1 and TRBJ2-7 for the parts outside the CDR3, the full variable domain is KAGVTQTPRYLIKTRGQQVTLSCSPISGHRSVSWYQQTPGQGLQFLFEYFSETQRNKGNFPGRFSGRQFSNSRSEMNVSTLELGDSALYLCASSSGSGGPSYEQYFGPGTRLTVT.

This clonotype was seen a few times. In nucleotides, the CDR3 is TGTGCCAGCAGTTGGGGCGGGACAGGGGGCTCACCCCTCCACTTT. Translated: CASSWGGTGGSPLHF. The chain carries TRBV27 and TRBJ1-6, with 12 bases lining up with TRBD1. With 4 bases clipped from V and 10 bases from J, the junction kept 5 bases outside the gene matches. The germline V gene encodes CDR1 MNHEY and CDR2 SMNVEV (reference sequence). The CDR3 runs to 15 residues.

This clonotype was seen only a few times. The gene calls are TRBV18 and TRBJ1-5; D unresolved. The V end was cut by 2 bases, the J end by 7 bases, with 18 bases between. The germline V gene encodes CDR1 KGHSH and CDR2 LQKENI. The CDR3 is 16 amino acids. The DNA of the CDR3 is TGTGCCAGCTCACCATCCTTTCCAGGAAGTGCCCAGCCCCAGCATTTT. Its protein is CASSPSFPGSAQPQHF. The whole variable domain, filled in from reference TRBV18 and TRBJ1-5, reads NAGVMQNPRHLVRRRGQEARLRCSPMKGHSHVYWYRQLPEEGLKFMVYLQKENIIDESGMPKERFSAEFPKEGPSILRIQQVVRGDSAAYFCASSPSFPGSAQPQHFGDGTRLSIL.

This clonotype was picked up a small number of times. The rearrangement links TRBV7-3 to TRBJ1-1; D unresolved. In germline, CDR1 is SGHTA, CDR2 FQGTGA. The V gene lost 5 bases and the J gene lost 0 bases, with 10 bases spanning the gap. The CDR3 sequence is 14 residues long. CDR3 sequence (DNA): TGTGCCAGCAGCCCCTCAGCCATGAACACTGAAGCTTTCTTT. Protein: CASSPSAMNTEAFF.

This clonotype was seen repeatedly, ten times or more. V is TRBV7-9 and J is TRBJ2-1, with 12 positions matching TRBD2. V was clipped by 3 bases and J by 3 bases; unmatched bases: 0. The length of the CDR3 is 15 residues. CDR1 is SEHNR and CDR2 is FQNEAQ in the germline V gene (reference sequence). CDR3 region: CASSLTSGGYNEQFF. The CDR3 DNA sequence: TGTGCCAGCAGCTTGACTAGCGGGGGCTACAATGAGCAGTTCTTC.

CDR3: CASSQGTLGNQPQHF. The CDR3 DNA reads as TGTGCCAGCAGCCAGGGGACTTTAGGCAATCAGCCCCAGCATTTT. This sequence joins TRBV7-2 and TRBJ1-5; D is perhaps TRBD1 (6 bases). The CDR3 has 15 residues. The V end lost 5 bases, the J end lost 2 bases, and 13 bases lay between the germline ends. Germline V gene sequence: CDR1 SGHTA, CDR2 FQGNSA.

The chain carries TRBV12-3 or TRBV12-4 and TRBJ2-3; possible D gene TRBD2, 6 bases. The germline V and J ends were trimmed by 7 bases and 3 bases, with 11 bases remaining between them. The CDR3 contains 13 residues. CDR3: CASKAGMTDTQYF. CDR3 in DNA: TGTGCCAGCAAGGCGGGAATGACAGATACGCAGTATTTT.

Ten or more counts support this clonotype. The chain carries TRBV4-1 and TRBJ2-1; 9 positions agree with TRBD1. This CDR3 has 16 amino acids. V lost 4 bases to trimming and J lost 7 bases; unmatched junction nucleotides: 11. CDR1 and CDR2 from the germline V gene are MGHRA and YSYEKL. CDR3 sequence reads: CASSRLGTGIGNEQFF. CDR3 coding DNA: TGCGCCAGCAGCCGACTAGGGACAGGGATTGGGAATGAGCAGTTCTTC.

The chain uses TRBV7-8 and TRBJ2-5; unclear D gene. The V gene lost 5 bases and the J gene lost 5 bases, with 15 bases spanning the gap. The CDR3 is made up of 14 amino acids. Germline CDR1 reads SGHVS; CDR2 reads FQNEAQ. The CDR3 nucleotides read TGTGCCAGCAGCCGACAAGAAGGAAGGGAGACCCAGTACTTC. Translated: CASSRQEGRETQYF.

V is TRBV20-1 and J is TRBJ1-2, with D uncertain. The germline V gene encodes CDR1 DFQATT and CDR2 SNEGSKA (reference sequence). The ends were cut back, 7 bases at V and 3 bases at J, with 9 bases in the middle. This CDR3 is 11 amino acids long. The CDR3 region is CSVGFYYGYTF. The CDR3 DNA follows: TGCAGTGTGGGATTTTACTATGGCTACACCTTC.

Ten or more counts support this clonotype. The CDR3 region is CASSSPPLVQPDTYEQYF. The CDR3 region has the DNA TGTGCCAGCAGCTCCCCGCCCCTGGTCCAGCCTGACACCTACGAGCAGTACTTC. This sequence joins TRBV7-3 and TRBJ2-7; D is uncertain. The germline CDR1 and CDR2 sequences are SGHTA and FQGTGA. The V gene lost 4 bases and the J gene lost 2 bases, with 24 bases spanning the gap. CDR3 length equals 18 residues.

The rearrangement links TRBV4-1 to TRBJ2-3; 13 bases match TRBD2. Germline CDR1 MGHRA, CDR2 YSYEKL. V dropped 4 bases and J dropped 0; count of bases not matched to a gene: 4. The CDR3 contains 17 residues. The CDR3 loop is CASSLMTSGGSTDTQYF. The CDR3 DNA is TGCGCCAGCAGCCTCATGACTAGCGGGGGGAGCACAGATACGCAGTATTTT.

The rearrangement uses TRBV5-1 and TRBJ2-2; D might be TRBD1 (5 bases). Germline lookup yields CDR1 SGHRS and CDR2 YFSETQ. This CDR3 is built from 15 residues. Deletions cut 3 bases from V and 0 bases from J, with 9 bases between. CDR3 protein: CASSWGHTNTGELFF. The CDR3 DNA follows: TGCGCCAGCAGCTGGGGCCATACGAACACCGGGGAGCTGTTTTTT.

V gene TRBV14 combines with J gene TRBJ2-7; D might be TRBD1 (6 bases). The V end was cut by 6 bases, the J end by 6 bases, with 15 bases between. This CDR3 contains 13 residues. The germline gives CDR1 SGHDN, CDR2 FVKESK. CDR3 sequence (DNA): TGTGCCAGCAGTACGGACGTACAGGGCGAGCAGTACTTC. This encodes CASSTDVQGEQYF.

This clonotype was counted only a few times. The CDR3 spells CASRRQVNQPQHF. The CDR3 nucleotides are TGTGCCAGCAGAAGACAGGTCAATCAGCCCCAGCATTTT. V gene TRBV6-5 combines with J gene TRBJ1-5; D perhaps matches TRBD1 (6 bases). The V gene lost 6 bases and the J gene lost 3 bases, with 9 bases spanning the gap. The germline gives CDR1 MNHEY, CDR2 SVGAGI. This CDR3 is built from 13 residues.